The present TCR beta chain was sequenced within a study of response to subunit inactivated influenza vaccine listed by TCRdb under 2018. About the investigation overall: Deep quantitative profiling of the T cell receptor repertoire was used in the study to follow responses to a trivalent subunit inactivated influenza vaccine. Broad study findings and their caveats: According to the authors, only a limited number of new T cells may be recruited by each seasonal influenza vaccination.

This clonotype was counted ten times or more. Its cognate antigen has yet to be identified. Base qualities are not recorded, but no much larger clone differs from it by a single base. Library generation was performed with RT-PCR. TCRdb shows the sequencer as Illumina HiSeq 2500. TCRdb trimmed the raw reads at Q25, called clones with MiXCR and kept productive beta chains. For every CDR3 protein sequence, its rows merge into one entry that carries the most common genes and DNA. This sample comprises under 850,000 distinct CDR3 sequences, around a sixth of them detected only once. The leading ten clones occupy approximately 11% of the sample. The CDR1 and CDR2 encoded by the germline V gene (reference sequence) are MNHEY and SMNVEV. Relative to germline, V is 5 bases shorter and J is 2 bases shorter, with 19 bases between their ends. CDR3 length: 16 amino acids, cysteine to phenylalanine. Only the CDR3 DNA stays, 48 bases, in frame from base 1.

Specimen: PBMCs from blood, collected around 5 days after vaccination. This clonotype originated in a man over 45 who received an inactivated influenza vaccine. Donor details come from another sample of the same person, matched by shared clones. The chain couples TRBV27 to TRBJ2-7, with an unclear D gene assignment. For the CDR3, the sequence is CASSQDVVFQTYEQYF. Here is the DNA: TGTGCCAGCAGTCAAGATGTGGTCTTCCAGACCTACGAGCAGTACTTC.